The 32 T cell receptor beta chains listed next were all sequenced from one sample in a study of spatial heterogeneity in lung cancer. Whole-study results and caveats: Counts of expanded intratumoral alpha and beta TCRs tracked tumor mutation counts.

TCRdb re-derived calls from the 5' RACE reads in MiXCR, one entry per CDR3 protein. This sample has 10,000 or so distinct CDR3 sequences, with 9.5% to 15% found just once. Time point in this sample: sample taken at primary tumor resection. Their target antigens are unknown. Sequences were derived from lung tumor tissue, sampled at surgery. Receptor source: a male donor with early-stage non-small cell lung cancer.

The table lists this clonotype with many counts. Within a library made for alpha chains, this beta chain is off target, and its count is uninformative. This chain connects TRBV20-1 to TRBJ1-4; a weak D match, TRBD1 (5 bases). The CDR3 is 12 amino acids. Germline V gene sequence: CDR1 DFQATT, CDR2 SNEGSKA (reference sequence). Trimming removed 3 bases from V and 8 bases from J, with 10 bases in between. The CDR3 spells CSASQGKEKLFF. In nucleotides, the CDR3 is TGCAGTGCTAGTCAGGGAAAGGAAAAACTGTTTTTT.

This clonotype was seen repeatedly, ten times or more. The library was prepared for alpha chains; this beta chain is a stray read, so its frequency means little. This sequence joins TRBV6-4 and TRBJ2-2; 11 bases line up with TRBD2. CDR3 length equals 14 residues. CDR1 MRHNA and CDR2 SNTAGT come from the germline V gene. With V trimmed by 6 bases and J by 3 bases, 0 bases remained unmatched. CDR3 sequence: CASRLAGDTGELFF. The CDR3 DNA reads TGTGCCAGCAGACTAGCGGGAGACACCGGGGAGCTGTTTTTT.

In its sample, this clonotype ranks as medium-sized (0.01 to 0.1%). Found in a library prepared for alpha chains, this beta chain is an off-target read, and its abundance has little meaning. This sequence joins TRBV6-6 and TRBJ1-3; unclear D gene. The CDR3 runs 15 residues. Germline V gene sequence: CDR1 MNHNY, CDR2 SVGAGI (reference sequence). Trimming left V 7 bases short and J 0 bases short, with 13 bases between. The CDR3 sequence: CASTDTGSSGNTIYF. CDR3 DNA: TGTGCCAGCACCGATACGGGGAGCTCTGGAAACACCATATATTTT.

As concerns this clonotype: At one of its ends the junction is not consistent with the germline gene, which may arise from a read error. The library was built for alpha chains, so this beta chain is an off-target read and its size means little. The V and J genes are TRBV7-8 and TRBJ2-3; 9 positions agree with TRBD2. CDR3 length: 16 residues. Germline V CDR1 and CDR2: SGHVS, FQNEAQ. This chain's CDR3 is CANSSRLAVGTDTQYF. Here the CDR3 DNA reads TGTGCCAACAGCTCGAGACTAGCGGTTGGCACAGATACGCAGTATTTT. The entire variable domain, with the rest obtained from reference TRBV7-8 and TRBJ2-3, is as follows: GAGVSQSPRYKVAKRGQDVALRCDPISGHVSLFWYQQALGQGPEFLTYFQNEAQLDKSGLPSDRFFAERPEGSVSTLKIQRTQQEDSAVYLCANSSRLAVGTDTQYFGPGTRLTVL.

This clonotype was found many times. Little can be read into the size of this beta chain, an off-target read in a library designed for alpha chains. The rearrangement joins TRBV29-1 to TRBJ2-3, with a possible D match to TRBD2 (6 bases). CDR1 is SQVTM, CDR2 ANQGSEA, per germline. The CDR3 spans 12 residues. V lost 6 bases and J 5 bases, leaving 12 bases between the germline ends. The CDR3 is CSVGGFEDTQYF. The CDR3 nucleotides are TGCAGCGTGGGGGGATTCGAAGATACGCAGTATTTT.

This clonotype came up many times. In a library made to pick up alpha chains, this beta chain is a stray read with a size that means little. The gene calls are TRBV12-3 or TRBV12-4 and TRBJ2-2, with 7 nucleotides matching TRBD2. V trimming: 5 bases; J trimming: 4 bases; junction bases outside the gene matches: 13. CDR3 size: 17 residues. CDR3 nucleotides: TGTGCCAGCAGTCCGGGTGGCGGGAGCGTCGGCACCGGGGAGCTGTTTTTT. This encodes CASSPGGGSVGTGELFF.

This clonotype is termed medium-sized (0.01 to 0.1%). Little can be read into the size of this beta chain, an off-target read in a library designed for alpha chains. The CDR3 loop reads CASSRFWGADTEAFF. The CDR3 DNA is TGCGCCAGCAGTCGATTCTGGGGCGCGGACACTGAAGCTTTCTTT. This chain joins TRBV4-3 and TRBJ1-1; maybe TRBD1 (5 bases). This CDR3 comprises 15 residues. Germline V lookup: CDR1 LGHNA, CDR2 YSLEER. V dropped 6 bases and J dropped 3 bases, with 17 bases sitting between them.

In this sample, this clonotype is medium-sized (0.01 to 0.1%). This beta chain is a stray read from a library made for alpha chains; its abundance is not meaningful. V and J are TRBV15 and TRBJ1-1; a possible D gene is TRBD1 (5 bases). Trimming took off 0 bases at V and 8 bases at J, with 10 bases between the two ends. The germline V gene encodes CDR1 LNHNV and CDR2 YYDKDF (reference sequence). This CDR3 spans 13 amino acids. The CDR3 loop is CATSRDSGEEAFF. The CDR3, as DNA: TGTGCCACCAGCAGAGATTCGGGGGAGGAAGCTTTCTTT. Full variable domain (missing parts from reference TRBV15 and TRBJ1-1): DAMVIQNPRYQVTQFGKPVTLSCSQTLNHNVMYWYQQKSSQAPKLLFHYYDKDFNNEADTPDNFQSRRPNTSFCFLDIRSPGLGDTAMYLCATSRDSGEEAFFGQGTRLTVV.

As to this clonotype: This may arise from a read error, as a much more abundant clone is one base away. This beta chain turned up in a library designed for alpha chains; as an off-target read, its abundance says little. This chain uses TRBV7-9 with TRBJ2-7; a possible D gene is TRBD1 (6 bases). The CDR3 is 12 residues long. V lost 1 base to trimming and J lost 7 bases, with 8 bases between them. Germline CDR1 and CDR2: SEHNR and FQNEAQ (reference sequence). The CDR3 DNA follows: TGTGCCAGCAGCTTAGTGGGGGCGGAGCAGTACTTC. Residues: CASSLVGAEQYF.

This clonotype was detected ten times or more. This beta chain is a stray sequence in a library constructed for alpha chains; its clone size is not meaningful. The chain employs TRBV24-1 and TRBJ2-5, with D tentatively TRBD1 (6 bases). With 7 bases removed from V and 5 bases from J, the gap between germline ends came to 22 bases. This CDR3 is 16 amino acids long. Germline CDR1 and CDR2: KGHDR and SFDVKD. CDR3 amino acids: CATSKTGTDLGETQYF. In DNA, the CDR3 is TGTGCCACCAGCAAGACAGGAACCGACCTAGGGGAGACCCAGTACTTC.

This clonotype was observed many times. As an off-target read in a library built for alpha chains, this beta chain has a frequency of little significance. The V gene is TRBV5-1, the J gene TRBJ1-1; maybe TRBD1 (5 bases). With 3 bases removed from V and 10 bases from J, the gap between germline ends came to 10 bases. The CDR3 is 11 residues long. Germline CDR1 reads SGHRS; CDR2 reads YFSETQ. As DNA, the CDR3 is TGCGCCAGCAGCTCCATCGGGGGAGCTTTCTTT. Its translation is CASSSIGGAFF. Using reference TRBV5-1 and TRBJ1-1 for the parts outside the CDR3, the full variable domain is KAGVTQTPRYLIKTRGQQVTLSCSPISGHRSVSWYQQTPGQGLQFLFEYFSETQRNKGNFPGRFSGRQFSNSRSEMNVSTLELGDSALYLCASSSIGGAFFGQGTRLTVV.

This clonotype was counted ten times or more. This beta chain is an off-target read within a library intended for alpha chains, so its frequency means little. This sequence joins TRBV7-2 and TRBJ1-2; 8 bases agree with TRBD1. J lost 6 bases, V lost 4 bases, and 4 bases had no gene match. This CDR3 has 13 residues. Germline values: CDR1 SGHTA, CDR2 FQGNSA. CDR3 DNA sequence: TGTGCCAGCAGCTCGAGGACAGGGAATGGCTACACCTTC. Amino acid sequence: CASSSRTGNGYTF.

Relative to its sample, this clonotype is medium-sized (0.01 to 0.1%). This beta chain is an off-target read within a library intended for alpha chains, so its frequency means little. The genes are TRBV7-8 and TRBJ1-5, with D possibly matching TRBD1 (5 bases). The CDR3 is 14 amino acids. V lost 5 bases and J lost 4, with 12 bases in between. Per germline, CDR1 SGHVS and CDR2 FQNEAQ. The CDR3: CASSHDSFNQPQHF. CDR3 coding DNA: TGTGCCAGCAGCCACGACAGTTTTAATCAGCCCCAGCATTTT.

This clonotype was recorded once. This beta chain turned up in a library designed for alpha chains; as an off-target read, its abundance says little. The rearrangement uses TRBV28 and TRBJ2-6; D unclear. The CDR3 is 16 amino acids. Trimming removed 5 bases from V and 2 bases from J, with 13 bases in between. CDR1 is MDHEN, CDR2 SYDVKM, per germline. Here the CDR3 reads CASSLGWETGANVLTF. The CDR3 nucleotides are TGTGCCAGCAGTCTAGGATGGGAAACTGGGGCCAACGTCCTGACTTTC.

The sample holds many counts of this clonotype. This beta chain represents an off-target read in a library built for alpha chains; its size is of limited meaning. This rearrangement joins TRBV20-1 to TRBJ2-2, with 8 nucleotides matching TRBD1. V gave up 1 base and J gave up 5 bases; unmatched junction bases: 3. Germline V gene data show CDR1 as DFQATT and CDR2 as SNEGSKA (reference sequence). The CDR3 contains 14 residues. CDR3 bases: TGCAGTGCTAGAGCGGACAGGGCAACCGGGGAGCTGTTTTTT. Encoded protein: CSARADRATGELFF.

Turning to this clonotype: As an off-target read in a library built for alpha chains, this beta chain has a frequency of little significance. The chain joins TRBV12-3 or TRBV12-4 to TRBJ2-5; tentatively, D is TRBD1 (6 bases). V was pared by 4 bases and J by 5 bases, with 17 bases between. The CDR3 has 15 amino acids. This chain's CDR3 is CASSSKGRGSETQYF. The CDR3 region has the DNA TGTGCCAGCAGTTCTAAGGGCAGGGGCAGTGAGACCCAGTACTTC.

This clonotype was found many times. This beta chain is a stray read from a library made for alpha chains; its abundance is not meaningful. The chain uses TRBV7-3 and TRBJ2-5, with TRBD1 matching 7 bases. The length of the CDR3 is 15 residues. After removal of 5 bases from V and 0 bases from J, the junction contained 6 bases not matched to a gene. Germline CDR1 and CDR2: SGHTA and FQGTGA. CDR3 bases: TGTGCCAGCAGCACGGGACAGCATAACCAAGAGACCCAGTACTTC. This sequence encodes CASSTGQHNQETQYF.

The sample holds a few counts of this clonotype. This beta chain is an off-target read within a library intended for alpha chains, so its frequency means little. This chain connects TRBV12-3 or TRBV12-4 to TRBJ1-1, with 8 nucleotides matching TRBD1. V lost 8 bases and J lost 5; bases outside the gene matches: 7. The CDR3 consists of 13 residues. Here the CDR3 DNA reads TGTGCCAGCTGGAGGACAGGGTGGACTGAAGCTTTCTTT. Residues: CASWRTGWTEAFF.

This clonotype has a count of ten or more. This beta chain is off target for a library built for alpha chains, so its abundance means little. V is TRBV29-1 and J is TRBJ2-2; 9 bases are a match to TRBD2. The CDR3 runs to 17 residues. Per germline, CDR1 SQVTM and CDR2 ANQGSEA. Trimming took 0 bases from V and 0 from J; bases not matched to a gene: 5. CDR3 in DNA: TGCAGCGTTGAAGATTGGATAGCGGGAGCGAACACCGGGGAGCTGTTTTTT. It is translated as CSVEDWIAGANTGELFF.

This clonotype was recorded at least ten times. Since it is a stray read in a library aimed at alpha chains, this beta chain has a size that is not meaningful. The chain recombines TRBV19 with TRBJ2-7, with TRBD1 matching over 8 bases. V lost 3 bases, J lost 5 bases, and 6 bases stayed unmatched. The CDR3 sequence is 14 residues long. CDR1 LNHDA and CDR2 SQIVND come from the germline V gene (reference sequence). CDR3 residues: CASSILGQGDEQYF. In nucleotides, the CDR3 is TGTGCCAGTAGTATCCTAGGACAGGGCGACGAGCAGTACTTC.

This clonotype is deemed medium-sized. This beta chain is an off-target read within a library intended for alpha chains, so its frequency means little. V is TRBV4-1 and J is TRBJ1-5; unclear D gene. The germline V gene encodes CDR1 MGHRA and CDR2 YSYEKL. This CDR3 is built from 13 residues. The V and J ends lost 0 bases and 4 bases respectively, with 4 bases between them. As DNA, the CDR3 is TGCGCCAGCAGCCAAGATGGTAATCAGCCCCAGCATTTT. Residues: CASSQDGNQPQHF.

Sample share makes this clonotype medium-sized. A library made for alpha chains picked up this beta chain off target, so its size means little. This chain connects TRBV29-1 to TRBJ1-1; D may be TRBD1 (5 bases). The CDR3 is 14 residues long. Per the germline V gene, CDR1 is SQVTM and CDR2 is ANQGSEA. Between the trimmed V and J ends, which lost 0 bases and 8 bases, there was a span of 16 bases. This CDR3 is CSVEEGGLQGEAFF. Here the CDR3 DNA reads TGCAGCGTTGAAGAGGGAGGTCTCCAGGGAGAAGCTTTCTTT.

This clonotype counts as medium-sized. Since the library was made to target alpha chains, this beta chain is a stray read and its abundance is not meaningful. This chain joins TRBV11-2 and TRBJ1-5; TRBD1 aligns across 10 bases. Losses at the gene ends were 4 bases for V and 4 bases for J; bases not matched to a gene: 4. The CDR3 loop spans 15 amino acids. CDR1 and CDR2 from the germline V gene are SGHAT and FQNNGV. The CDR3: CASSSAGQGNQPQHF. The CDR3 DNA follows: TGTGCCAGCAGCTCCGCGGGACAGGGGAATCAGCCCCAGCATTTT.

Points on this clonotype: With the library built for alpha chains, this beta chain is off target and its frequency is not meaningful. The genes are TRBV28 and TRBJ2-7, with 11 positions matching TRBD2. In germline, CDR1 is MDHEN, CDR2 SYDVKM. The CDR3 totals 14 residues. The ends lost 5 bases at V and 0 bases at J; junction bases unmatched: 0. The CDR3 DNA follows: TGTGCCAGCAGTACTAGCGGGAGCTCCTACGAGCAGTACTTC. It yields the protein CASSTSGSSYEQYF.

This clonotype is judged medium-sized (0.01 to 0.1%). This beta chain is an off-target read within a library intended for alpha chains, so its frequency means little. CDR3 coding DNA: TGTGCCAGCAGTCCCGGTAGCGGGGGTATCAATGAGCAGTTCTTC. Its translation: CASSPGSGGINEQFF. The chain recombines TRBV12-3 or TRBV12-4 with TRBJ2-1, with 9 bases fitting TRBD2. Trimming removed 5 bases from V and 6 bases from J; junction bases left unmatched: 8. The CDR3 is made up of 15 amino acids.

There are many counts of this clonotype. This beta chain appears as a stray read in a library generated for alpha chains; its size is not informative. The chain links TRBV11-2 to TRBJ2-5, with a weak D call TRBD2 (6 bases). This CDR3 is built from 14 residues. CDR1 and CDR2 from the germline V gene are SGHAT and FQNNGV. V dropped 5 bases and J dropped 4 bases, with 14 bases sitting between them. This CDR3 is CASSETRGGETQYF. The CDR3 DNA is TGTGCCAGCAGCGAGACGAGGGGAGGAGAGACCCAGTACTTC.

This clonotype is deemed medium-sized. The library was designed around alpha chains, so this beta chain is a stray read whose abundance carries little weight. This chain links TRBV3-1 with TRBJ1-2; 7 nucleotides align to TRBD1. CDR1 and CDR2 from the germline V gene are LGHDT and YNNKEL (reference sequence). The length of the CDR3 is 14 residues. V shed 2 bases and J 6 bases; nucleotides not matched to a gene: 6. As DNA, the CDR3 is TGTGCCAGCAGCCAACCAGGGGGTGGCAATGGCTACACCTTC. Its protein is CASSQPGGGNGYTF. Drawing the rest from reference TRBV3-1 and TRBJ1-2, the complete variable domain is DTAVSQTPKYLVTQMGNDKSIKCEQNLGHDTMYWYKQDSKKFLKIMFSYNNKELIINETVPNRFSPKSPDKAHLNLHINSLELGDSAVYFCASSQPGGGNGYTFGSGTRLTVV.

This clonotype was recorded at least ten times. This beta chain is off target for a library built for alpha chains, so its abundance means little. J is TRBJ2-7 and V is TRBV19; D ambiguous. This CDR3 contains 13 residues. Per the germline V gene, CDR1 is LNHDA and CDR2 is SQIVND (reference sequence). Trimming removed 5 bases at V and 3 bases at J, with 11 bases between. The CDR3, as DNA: TGTGCCAGTAGTCCGAACAGCCTCTACGAGCAGTACTTC. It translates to CASSPNSLYEQYF.

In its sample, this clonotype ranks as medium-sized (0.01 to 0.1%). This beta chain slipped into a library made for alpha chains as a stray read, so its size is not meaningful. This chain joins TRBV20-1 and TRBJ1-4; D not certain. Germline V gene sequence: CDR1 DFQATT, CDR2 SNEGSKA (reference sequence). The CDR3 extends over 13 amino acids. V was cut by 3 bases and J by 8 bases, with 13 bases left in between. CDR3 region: CSASTLSGEKLFF. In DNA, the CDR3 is TGCAGTGCTAGTACCTTATCGGGGGAAAAACTGTTTTTT.

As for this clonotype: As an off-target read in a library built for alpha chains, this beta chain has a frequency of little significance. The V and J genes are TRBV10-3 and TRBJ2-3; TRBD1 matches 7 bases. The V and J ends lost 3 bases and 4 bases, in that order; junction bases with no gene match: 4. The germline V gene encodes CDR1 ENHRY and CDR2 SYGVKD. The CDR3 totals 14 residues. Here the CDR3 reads CAISDRQGSDTQYF. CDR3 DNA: TGTGCCATCAGTGATCGACAGGGATCAGATACGCAGTATTTT.

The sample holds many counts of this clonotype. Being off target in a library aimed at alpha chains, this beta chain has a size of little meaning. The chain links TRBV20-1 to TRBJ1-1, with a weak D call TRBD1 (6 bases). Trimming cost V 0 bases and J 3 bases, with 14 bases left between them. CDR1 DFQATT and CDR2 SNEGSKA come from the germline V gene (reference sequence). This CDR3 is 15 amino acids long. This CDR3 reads CSARETQGGYTEAFF. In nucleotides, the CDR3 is TGCAGTGCTAGAGAAACACAGGGTGGGTACACTGAAGCTTTCTTT.

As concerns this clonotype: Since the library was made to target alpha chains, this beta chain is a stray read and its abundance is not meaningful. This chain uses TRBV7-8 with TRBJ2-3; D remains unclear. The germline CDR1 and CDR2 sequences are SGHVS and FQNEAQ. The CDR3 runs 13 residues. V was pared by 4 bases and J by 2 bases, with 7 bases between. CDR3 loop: CASSWGYTDTQYF. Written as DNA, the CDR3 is TGTGCCAGCAGCTGGGGATACACAGATACGCAGTATTTT.